The rows below give T cell receptor beta chains drawn from one sample of a study of regulatory T cells in long-lasting Graves disease. TCRdb reprocessed the multiplex PCR reads with MiXCR, giving one entry per CDR3 protein. The table includes 300,000 to 500,000 distinct CDR3 sequences, more than 20% detected once. The material was peripheral blood mononuclear cells (PBMCs), obtained when the disease was refractory, from a patient treated with antithyroid drugs. All receptors derive from a female donor with Graves disease. Each CDR3 is given with its conserved first and last residue. The D gene is left open where the match is weak. The size entry is marked missing in some rows and otherwise reads once, few, many or a size class.

j_call	d_call	clone_size	v_call	cdr3_nt	cdr3_aa
TRBJ2-5	.	many	TRBV11-2	TGTGCCAGCAGCTTAGGGTCCGGGTCGGTACAAGAGACCCAGTACTTC	CASSLGSGSVQETQYF
TRBJ2-7	.	.	TRBV7-2	TGTGCCAGCAGCTTCCTGTCGGGCGGAACATACGAGCAGTACTTC	CASSFLSGGTYEQYF
TRBJ2-7	.	many	TRBV6-1	TGTGCCAGCAGTACAGGGCCAGGGGCCTACGAGCAGTACTTC	CASSTGPGAYEQYF
TRBJ2-5	.	.	TRBV7-9	TGTGCCAGCAGCTTGACGGATCATAGTCAAGAGACCCAGTACTTC	CASSLTDHSQETQYF
TRBJ2-7	TRBD2	few	TRBV13	TGTGCCAGCAGCTCCACCGCGGGGACTAGCGCGGGCGGGCAGTACTTC	CASSSTAGTSAGGQYF
TRBJ1-1	.	few	TRBV24-1	TGTGCCTCCCAAGGCTGGGGAGGTGCTGAAGCTTTCTTT	CASQGWGGAEAFF
TRBJ2-7	.	.	TRBV20-1	TGCAGTGGCCAGTCGTCAGCCTACGAGCAGTACTTC	CSGQSSAYEQYF
TRBJ1-5	TRBD1	.	TRBV18	TGTGCCAGCTCACAGGGGACAGCTGATCAGCCCCAGCATTTT	CASSQGTADQPQHF
TRBJ2-5	TRBD1	few	TRBV5-1	TGCGCCAGCAGCTCACCGGGACAGGCCGTGGGGGGACTGAGAGCCCAGTACTTC	CASSSPGQAVGGLRAQYF
TRBJ1-2	TRBD1	many	TRBV28	TGTGCCAGCAGCCGGACAGGGCGGCATGGCTACACCTTC	CASSRTGRHGYTF
TRBJ2-5	.	.	TRBV4-3	TGCGCCAGCAGCCAAGAGAGAGGGCCAGGGGCCGTACTGTGGGAGACCCAGTACTTC	CASSQERGPGAVLWETQYF
TRBJ2-5	TRBD2	.	TRBV6-2/TRBV6-3	TGTGCCAGCAGTTCTAGACTAGCGGGGGACCAACGGTCCCAGTGCTTC	CASSSRLAGDQRSQCF
TRBJ2-7	.	.	TRBV10-2	TGCGCCAGCAGTCAAGGAGGGATGATGAACGGTTACGAGCAGTACTTC	CASSQGGMMNGYEQYF
TRBJ2-7	TRBD2	many	TRBV7-2	TGTGCCAGCAGCAGACTAGCGGGAGAATACGAGCAGTACTTC	CASSRLAGEYEQYF
TRBJ1-5	.	.	TRBV15	TGTGCCACCAGCAGAGATCCCGATCAGCCCCAGCATTTT	CATSRDPDQPQHF
TRBJ2-7	TRBD1	many	TRBV28	TGTGCCAGCAGACAAACGGACAGGGGCTACGAGCAGTACTTC	CASRQTDRGYEQYF